This record covers a single T cell receptor (beta chain). This table comes from immunoSEQ multiplex PCR, and its TCRdb copy is limited to in-frame clones, with some not included. This table has about 130,000 clones, about four fifths appearing once. This specimen belongs to a study of blood T cell repertoires in COVID-19. Sequences were obtained from peripheral blood. The receptor's source is a woman of 80 years or more with acute or convalescent COVID-19.

The CDR3, as DNA: TGTGCCAGCAGCTCCGGACAGGGGTTTGAGCAGTTCTTC. Its translation: CASSSGQGFEQFF. This rearrangement joins TRBV7-9 to TRBJ2-1; 9 positions match TRBD1. CDR3 size: 13 residues. CDR1 is SEHNR and CDR2 is FQNEAQ in the germline V gene (reference sequence). The V and J ends lost 4 bases and 9 bases, in that order; junction bases with no gene match: 4.